There are a few counts of the clone carrying this TCR beta chain. Its antigen is not known. Germline values: CDR1 LNHDA, CDR2 SQIVND (reference sequence). CDR3 length equals 13 residues. The V segment lost 10 bases and the J segment 5 bases; nucleotides outside the gene matches: 9. The data were obtained in a study of vaccination and CD4 T cells after COVID-19. On the study more broadly: The convalescents comprised six males and four females, two of them Hispanic. The interval from dose two to post-vaccine sampling had a median of 72 days, and it ranged from 14 to 241.

Study conclusions and caveats: Among convalescent patients, a median roughly 90% of reactive clones emerged only after vaccination.

Sequenced with the Oncomine TCR Beta short-read assay was DNA taken from cultured CD4+ T cells. TCRdb reanalysed the PCR reads using MiXCR and keeps one entry per CDR3 protein. Here the sample spans about 21,000 distinct CDR3 sequences, about 40% being singletons. Time point meaning: late sampling 161 to 241 days after vaccination in a few convalescent patients. Treatment reported: roughly 10-day PBMC culture with coronavirus spike peptide pools or control peptides (ViraFEST assay). Once peptide pools had expanded antigen-specific T cells, ViraFEST sequenced TCRs. This TCR was sampled from a human donor who had recovered from COVID-19. The chain has TRBV19 and TRBJ2-5; 8 bases fit TRBD2. Source: CD4+ T cells from blood, cultured in vitro, taken about 7 months after SARS-CoV-2 vaccination. CDR3: CATTGGSLETQYF. The CDR3 region has the DNA TGTGCCACCACGGGAGGGAGTTTGGAGACCCAGTACTTC.